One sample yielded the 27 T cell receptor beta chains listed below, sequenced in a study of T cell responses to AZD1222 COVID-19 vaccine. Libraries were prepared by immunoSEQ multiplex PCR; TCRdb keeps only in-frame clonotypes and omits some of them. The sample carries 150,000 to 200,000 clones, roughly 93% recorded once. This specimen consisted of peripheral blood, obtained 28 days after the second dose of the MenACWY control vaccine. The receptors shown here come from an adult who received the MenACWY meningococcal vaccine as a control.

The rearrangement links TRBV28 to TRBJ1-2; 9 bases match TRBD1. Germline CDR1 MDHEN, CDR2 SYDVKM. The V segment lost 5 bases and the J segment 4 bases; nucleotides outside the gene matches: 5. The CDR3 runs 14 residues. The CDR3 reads CASSAGGQGYGYTF. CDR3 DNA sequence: TGTGCCAGCAGTGCTGGGGGACAGGGCTATGGCTACACCTTC.

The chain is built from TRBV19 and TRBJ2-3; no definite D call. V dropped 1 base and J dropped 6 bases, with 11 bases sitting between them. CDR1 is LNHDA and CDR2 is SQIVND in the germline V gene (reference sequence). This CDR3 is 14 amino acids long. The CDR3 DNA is TGTGCCAGTAGTATAGGTGGGTTTCGGGATACGCAGTATTTT. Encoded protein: CASSIGGFRDTQYF.

CDR3 protein: CASSQGTAQGSPLHF. CDR3 in DNA: TGTGCCAGCAGCCAAGGGACAGCCCAGGGGTCACCCCTCCACTTT. The chain couples TRBV3-1 (or the pseudogene TRBV3-2) to TRBJ1-6; D is possibly TRBD1 (6 bases). The CDR3 has 15 amino acids. The V end was cut by 1 base, the J end by 10 bases, with 14 bases between. The V gene's germline CDR1 is LGHDT and CDR2 YNNKEL (reference sequence).

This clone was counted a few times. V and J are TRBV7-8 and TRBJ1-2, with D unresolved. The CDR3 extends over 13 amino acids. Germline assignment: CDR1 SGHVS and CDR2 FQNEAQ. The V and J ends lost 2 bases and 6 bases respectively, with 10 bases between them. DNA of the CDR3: TGTGCCAGCAGCTTATCTCGACGTAATGGCTACACCTTC. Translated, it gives CASSLSRRNGYTF.

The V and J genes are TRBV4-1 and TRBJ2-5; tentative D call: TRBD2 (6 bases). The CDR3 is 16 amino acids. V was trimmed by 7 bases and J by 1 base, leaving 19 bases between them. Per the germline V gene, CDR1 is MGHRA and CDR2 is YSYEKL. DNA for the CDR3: TGCGCCAGCACCCAGAGGTTCGGGACTTCCCAAGAGACCCAGTACTTC. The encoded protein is CASTQRFGTSQETQYF.

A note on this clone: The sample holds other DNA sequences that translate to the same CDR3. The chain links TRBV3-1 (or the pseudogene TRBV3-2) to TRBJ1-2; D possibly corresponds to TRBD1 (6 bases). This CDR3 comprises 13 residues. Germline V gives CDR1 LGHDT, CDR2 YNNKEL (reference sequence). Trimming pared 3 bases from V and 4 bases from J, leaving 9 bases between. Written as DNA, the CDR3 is TGTGCCAGCAGCCACGGGGGGCTCTATGGCTACACCTTC. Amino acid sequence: CASSHGGLYGYTF.

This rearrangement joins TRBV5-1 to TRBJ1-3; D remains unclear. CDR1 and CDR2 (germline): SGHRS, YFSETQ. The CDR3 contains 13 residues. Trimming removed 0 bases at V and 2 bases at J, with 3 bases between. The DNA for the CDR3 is TGCGCCAGCAGCTTGGGGGCTGGAAACACCATATATTTT. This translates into CASSLGAGNTIYF.

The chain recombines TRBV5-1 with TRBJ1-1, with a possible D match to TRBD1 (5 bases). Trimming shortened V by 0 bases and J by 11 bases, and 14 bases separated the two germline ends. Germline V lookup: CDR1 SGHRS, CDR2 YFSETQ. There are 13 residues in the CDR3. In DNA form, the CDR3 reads TGCGCCAGCAGCTTGGCCGGGGCCTCCCGCGCTTTCTTT. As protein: CASSLAGASRAFF.

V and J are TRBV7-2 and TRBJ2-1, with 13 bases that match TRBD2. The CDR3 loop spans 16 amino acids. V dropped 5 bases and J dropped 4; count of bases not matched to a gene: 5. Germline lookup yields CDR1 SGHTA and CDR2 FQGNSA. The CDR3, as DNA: TGTGCCAGCAGCCCCGGGACTAGCGGGGTTTACAATGAGCAGTTCTTC. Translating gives CASSPGTSGVYNEQFF.

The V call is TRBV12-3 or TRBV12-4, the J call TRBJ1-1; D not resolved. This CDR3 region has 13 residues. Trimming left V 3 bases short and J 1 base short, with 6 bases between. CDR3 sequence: CASSFRENTEAFF. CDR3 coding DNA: TGTGCCAGCAGTTTTCGCGAGAACACTGAAGCTTTCTTT.

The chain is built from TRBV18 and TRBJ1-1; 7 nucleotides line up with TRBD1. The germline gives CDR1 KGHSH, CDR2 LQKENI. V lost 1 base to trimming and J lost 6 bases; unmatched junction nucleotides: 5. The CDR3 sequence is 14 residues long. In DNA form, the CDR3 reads TGTGCCAGCTCACCACGAGGGGGCGACGCTGAAGCTTTCTTT. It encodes CASSPRGGDAEAFF.

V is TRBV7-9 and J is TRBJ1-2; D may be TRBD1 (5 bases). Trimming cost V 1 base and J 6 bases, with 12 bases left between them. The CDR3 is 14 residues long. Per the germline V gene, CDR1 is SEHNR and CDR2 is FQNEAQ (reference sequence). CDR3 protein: CASSLGVGANGYTF. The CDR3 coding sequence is TGTGCCAGCAGCTTAGGGGTAGGGGCAAATGGCTACACCTTC.

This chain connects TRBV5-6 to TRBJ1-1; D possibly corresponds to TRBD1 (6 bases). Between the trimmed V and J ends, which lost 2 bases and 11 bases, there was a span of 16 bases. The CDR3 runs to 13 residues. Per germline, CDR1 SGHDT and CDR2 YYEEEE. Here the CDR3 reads CASSFPQGREAFF. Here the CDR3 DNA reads TGTGCCAGCAGCTTTCCACAGGGCAGGGAGGCTTTCTTT.

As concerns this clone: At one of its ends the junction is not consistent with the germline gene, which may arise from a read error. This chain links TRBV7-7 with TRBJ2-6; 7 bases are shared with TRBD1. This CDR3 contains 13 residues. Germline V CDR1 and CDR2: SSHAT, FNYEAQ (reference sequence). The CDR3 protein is CASRDSWANVLTF. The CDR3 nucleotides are TGTGCTAGCAGGGACAGCTGGGCCAACGTCCTGACTTTC.

The CDR3 protein is CASSFSGGAENIQYF. The CDR3, as DNA: TGTGCCAGCAGTTTTAGCGGGGGGGCGGAAAACATTCAGTACTTC. This chain links TRBV28 with TRBJ2-4; TRBD2 aligns across 11 bases. The CDR3 runs 15 residues. V was clipped by 3 bases and J by 5 bases; unmatched bases: 3. Germline CDR1 and CDR2: MDHEN and SYDVKM.

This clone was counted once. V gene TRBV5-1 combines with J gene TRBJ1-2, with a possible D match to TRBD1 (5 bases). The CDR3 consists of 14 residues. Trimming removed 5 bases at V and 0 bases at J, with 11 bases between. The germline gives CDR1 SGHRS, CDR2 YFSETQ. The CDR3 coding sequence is TGCGCCAGCAGGTATGGGACCGCTAACTATGGCTACACCTTC. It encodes CASRYGTANYGYTF.

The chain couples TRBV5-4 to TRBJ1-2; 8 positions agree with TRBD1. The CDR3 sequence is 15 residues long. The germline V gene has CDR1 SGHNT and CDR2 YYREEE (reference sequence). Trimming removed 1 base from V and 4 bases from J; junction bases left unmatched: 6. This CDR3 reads CASSLQGALGYGYTF. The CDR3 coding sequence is TGTGCCAGCAGCTTGCAGGGGGCGCTGGGCTATGGCTACACCTTC.

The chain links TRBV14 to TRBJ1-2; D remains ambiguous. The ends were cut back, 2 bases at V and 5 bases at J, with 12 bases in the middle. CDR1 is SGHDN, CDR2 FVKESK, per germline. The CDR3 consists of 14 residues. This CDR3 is CASSQLSLGYGYTF. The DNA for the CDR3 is TGTGCCAGCAGCCAACTCTCACTGGGTTATGGCTACACCTTC.

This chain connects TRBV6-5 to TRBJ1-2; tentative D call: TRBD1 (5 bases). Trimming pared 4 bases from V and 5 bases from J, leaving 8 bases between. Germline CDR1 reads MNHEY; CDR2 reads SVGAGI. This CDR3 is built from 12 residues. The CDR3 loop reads CASSLGGYGYTF. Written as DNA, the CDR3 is TGTGCCAGCAGTTTGGGGGGGTATGGCTACACCTTC.

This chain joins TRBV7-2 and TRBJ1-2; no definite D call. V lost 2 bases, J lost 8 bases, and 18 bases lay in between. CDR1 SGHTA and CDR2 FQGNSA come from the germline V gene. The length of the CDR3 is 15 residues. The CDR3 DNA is TGTGCCAGCAGCTTAACCCACGGGCCGCCGGTCGGCTACACCTTC. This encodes CASSLTHGPPVGYTF.

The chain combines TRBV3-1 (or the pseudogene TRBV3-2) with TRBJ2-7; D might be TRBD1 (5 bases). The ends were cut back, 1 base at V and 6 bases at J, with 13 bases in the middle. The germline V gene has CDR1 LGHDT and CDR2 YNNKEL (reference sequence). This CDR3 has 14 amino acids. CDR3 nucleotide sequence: TGTGCCAGCAGCCAAGCTCAGGGTTTGGTCGAGCAGTACTTC. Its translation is CASSQAQGLVEQYF.

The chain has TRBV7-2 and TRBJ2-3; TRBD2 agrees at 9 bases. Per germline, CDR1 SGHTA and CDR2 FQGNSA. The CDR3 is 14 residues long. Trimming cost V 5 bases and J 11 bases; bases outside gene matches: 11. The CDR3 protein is CASSQASGGLGQYF. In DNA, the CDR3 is TGTGCCAGCAGCCAAGCGAGCGGGGGGCTAGGGCAGTATTTT.

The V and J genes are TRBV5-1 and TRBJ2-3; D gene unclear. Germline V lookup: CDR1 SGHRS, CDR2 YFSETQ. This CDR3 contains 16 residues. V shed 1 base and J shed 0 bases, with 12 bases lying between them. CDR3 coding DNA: TGCGCCAGCAGCTTGACGGGTTTCCCTAGCACAGATACGCAGTATTTT. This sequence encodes CASSLTGFPSTDTQYF. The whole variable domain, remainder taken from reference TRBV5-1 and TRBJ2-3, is KAGVTQTPRYLIKTRGQQVTLSCSPISGHRSVSWYQQTPGQGLQFLFEYFSETQRNKGNFPGRFSGRQFSNSRSEMNVSTLELGDSALYLCASSLTGFPSTDTQYFGPGTRLTVL.

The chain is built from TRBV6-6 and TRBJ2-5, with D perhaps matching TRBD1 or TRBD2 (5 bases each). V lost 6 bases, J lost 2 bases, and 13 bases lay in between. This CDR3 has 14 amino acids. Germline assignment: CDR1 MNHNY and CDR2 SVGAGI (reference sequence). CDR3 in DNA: TGTGCCAGCAGCAGGGCCCCGGGGCAAGAGACCCAGTACTTC. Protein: CASSRAPGQETQYF.

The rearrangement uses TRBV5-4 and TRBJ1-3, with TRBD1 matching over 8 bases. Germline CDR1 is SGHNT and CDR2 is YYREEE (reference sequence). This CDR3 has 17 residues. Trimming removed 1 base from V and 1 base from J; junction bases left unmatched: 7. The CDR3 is CASSLTGQGRSGNTIYF. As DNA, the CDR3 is TGTGCCAGCAGCTTGACCGGACAGGGAAGGTCTGGAAACACCATATATTTT.

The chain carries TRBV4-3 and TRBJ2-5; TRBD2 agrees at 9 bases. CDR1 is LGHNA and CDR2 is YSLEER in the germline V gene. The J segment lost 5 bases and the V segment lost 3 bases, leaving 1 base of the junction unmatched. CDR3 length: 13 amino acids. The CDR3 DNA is TGCGCCAGCAGCCAGCTAGCGGGGGAGACCCAGTACTTC. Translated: CASSQLAGETQYF.

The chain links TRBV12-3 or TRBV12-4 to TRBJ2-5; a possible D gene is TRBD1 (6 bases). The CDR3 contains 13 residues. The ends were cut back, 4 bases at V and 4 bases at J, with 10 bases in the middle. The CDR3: CASSWGQLETQYF. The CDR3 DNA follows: TGTGCCAGCAGTTGGGGGCAGCTAGAGACCCAGTACTTC.